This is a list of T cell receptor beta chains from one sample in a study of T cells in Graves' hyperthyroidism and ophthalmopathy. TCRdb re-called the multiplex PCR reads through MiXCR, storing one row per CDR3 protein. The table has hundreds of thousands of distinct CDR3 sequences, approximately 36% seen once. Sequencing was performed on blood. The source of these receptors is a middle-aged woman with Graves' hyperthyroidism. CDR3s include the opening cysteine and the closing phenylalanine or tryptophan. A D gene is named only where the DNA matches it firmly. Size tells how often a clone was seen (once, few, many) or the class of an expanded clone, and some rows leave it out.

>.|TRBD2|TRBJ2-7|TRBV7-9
CASSFSRGDPSYEQYF
TGTGCCAGCAGCTTCTCCCGGGGGGACCCCTCCTACGAGCAGTACTTC
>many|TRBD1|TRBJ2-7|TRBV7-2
CASSSYGQGDEQYF
TGTGCCAGCAGCTCTTACGGACAGGGGGACGAGCAGTACTTC
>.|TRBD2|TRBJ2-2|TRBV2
CASGLAGNTGELFF
TGTGCCAGCGGACTAGCTGGAAACACCGGGGAGCTGTTTTTT
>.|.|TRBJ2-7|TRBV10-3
CAIIADLDPYEQYF
TGTGCCATCATTGCCGATTTGGATCCCTACGAGCAGTACTTC
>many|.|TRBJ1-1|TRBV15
CATSRGEGAVNTEAFF
TGTGCCACCAGCAGAGGCGAAGGGGCGGTGAACACTGAAGCTTTCTTT
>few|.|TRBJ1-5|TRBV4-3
CASSQDLIKGRPQHF
TGCGCCAGCAGCCAAGATTTAATCAAGGGTAGGCCCCAGCATTTT
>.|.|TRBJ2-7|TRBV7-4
CASSTLAGVTSYEQYF
TGTGCCAGCAGCACCCTAGCAGGGGTCACCTCCTACGAGCAGTACTTC
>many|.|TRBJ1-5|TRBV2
CASCLDSNQPQHF
TGTGCCAGCTGCCTGGATAGCAATCAGCCCCAGCATTTT
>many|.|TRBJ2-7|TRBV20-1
CSARDIGPMDGEQYF
TGCAGTGCTAGAGATATCGGGCCAATGGACGGCGAGCAGTACTTC
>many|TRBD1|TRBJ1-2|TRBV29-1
CSVMDRASYGYTF
TGCAGCGTGATGGACAGGGCCTCCTATGGCTACACCTTC
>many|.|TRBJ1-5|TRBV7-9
CASSPGGSPNQPQHF
TGTGCCAGCAGCCCCGGGGGTTCCCCCAATCAGCCCCAGCATTTT
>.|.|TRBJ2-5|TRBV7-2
CASSPRGLRGTQYF
TGTGCCAGCAGCCCCAGGGGACTACGGGGGACCCAGTACTTC
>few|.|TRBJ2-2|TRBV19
CASSDSYTGELFF
TGTGCCAGTAGCGACAGCTACACCGGGGAGCTGTTTTTT
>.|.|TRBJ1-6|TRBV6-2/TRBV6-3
CASSSRALTPLHF
TGTGCCAGCAGTTCCCGGGCCCTCACGCCCCTCCACTTT
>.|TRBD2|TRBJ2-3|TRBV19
CASRTSGSTDTQYF
TGTGCCAGTCGGACTAGCGGGAGTACAGATACGCAGTATTTT
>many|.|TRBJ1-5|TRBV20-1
CSARMGNSNQPQHF
TGCAGTGCTAGAATGGGAAATAGCAATCAGCCCCAGCATTTT
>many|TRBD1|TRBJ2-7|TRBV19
CASTSGTGFGEQYF
TGTGCCAGTACCTCCGGGACAGGGTTTGGCGAGCAGTACTTC
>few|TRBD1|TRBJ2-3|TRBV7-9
CASSPRTGAADTQYF
TGTGCCAGCAGCCCCAGGACAGGGGCGGCAGATACGCAGTATTTT
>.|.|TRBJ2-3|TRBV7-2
CASSPSPRGSGTDTQYF
TGTGCCAGCAGCCCCAGCCCAAGGGGTAGCGGAACAGATACGCAGTATTTT